This T cell receptor (beta chain) was recovered during a study of T-cell reconstitution after alpha-beta-depleted transplantation in children. General study results and limits: The main origin of T-cell counts and diversity one year after transplant was newly produced T cells.

This CDR3 has 16 residues. Germline CDR1 is MDHEN and CDR2 is SYDVKM. V shed 8 bases and J shed 1 base, with 17 bases lying between them. A TCRbeta library incorporating unique molecular identifiers was prepared. MiXCR was run by TCRdb on the PCR reads, yielding one entry per CDR3 protein. This repertoire shows about 240,000 distinct CDR3 sequences, roughly 25% found once; its top ten account for 2% to 3%. This clonotype has just one count. The target antigen is unknown. The rearrangement joins TRBV28 to TRBJ2-2, with D tentatively TRBD1 or TRBD2 (5 bases each). The specimen was PBMCs, collected before TCRalphabeta/CD19-depleted stem cell transplant. The sequence came from a girl aged 2-10 years with Fanconi anemia, due to receive a stem cell transplant. CDR3 loop: CASLRGRAVNTGELFF. In DNA, the CDR3 is TGTGCCAGCTTGAGGGGTAGGGCCGTGAACACCGGGGAGCTGTTTTTT.